A single sample is the source of the 20 T cell receptor beta chains below, sequenced in a study of T-cell reconstitution after alpha-beta-depleted transplantation in children. Unique molecular identifiers featured in how the TCRbeta library was prepared. A single record per CDR3 protein comes from TCRdb applying MiXCR to the PCR reads. This table holds 250,000 to 400,000 distinct CDR3 sequences, about a quarter found once. The sample here was PBMCs, mostly from graft donor cells, taken 180 days after TCRalphabeta/CD19-depleted stem cell transplant. These receptor sequences come from a male patient aged 10-17 years who had a stem cell transplant for acute lymphoblastic leukemia, so the T cells may come from the graft donor.

The chain carries TRBV7-3 and TRBJ2-1; D might be TRBD2 (5 bases). Deletions cut 5 bases from V and 4 bases from J, with 12 bases between. Germline lookup yields CDR1 SGHTA and CDR2 FQGTGA. The CDR3 spans 14 residues. DNA for the CDR3: TGTGCCAGCAGCACCGGACTCCGATACAATGAGCAGTTCTTC. As protein: CASSTGLRYNEQFF.

The genes are TRBV5-1 and TRBJ2-1, with 8 bases aligning to TRBD1. The V gene's germline CDR1 is SGHRS and CDR2 YFSETQ. This CDR3 has 15 amino acids. V dropped 1 base and J dropped 7; count of bases not matched to a gene: 7. CDR3 sequence reads: CASSLTGTGRNEQFF. Here the CDR3 DNA reads TGCGCCAGCAGCTTGACCGGGACAGGCAGGAATGAGCAGTTCTTC.

DNA for the CDR3: TGTGCCAGCTCTTACTTCCACAGGGGGGGCACTGAAGCTTTCTTT. This gives the protein CASSYFHRGGTEAFF. This chain joins TRBV18 and TRBJ1-1, with 8 bases lining up with TRBD1. J lost 4 bases, V lost 6 bases, and 10 bases had no gene match. In germline, CDR1 is KGHSH, CDR2 LQKENI. This CDR3 is 15 amino acids long.

In this sample, this clonotype turned up a few times. The gene calls are TRBV9 and TRBJ2-3, with 9 bases identical to TRBD2. The CDR3 length is 12 residues. Germline V gives CDR1 SGDLS, CDR2 YYNGEE. V lost 3 bases and J lost 14; bases outside the gene matches: 7. The CDR3 DNA reads as TGTGCCAGCAGCGCTCAGCGGGAGGTATTGTATTTT. Protein: CASSAQREVLYF.

The table lists this clonotype with a few counts. The rearrangement joins TRBV19 to TRBJ2-1, with 7 bases lining up with TRBD2. V was clipped by 4 bases and J by 2 bases; unmatched bases: 5. This CDR3 contains 15 residues. CDR1 is LNHDA and CDR2 is SQIVND in the germline V gene (reference sequence). In DNA, the CDR3 is TGTGCCAGTAGTACTCTTGGGACTACCTACAATGAGCAGTTCTTC. It specifies CASSTLGTTYNEQFF.

This clonotype has only a few counts. The rearrangement links TRBV11-2 to TRBJ1-5; no reliable D call. Trimming took off 1 base at V and 5 bases at J, with 6 bases between the two ends. The germline V gene has CDR1 SGHAT and CDR2 FQNNGV. CDR3 length: 13 amino acids. CDR3 region: CASSLVIYQPQHF. CDR3 DNA: TGTGCCAGCAGCTTAGTGATTTATCAGCCCCAGCATTTT.

The chain employs TRBV7-7 and TRBJ2-5; no firm D call. The germline V and J ends were trimmed by 4 bases and 3 bases, with 9 bases remaining between them. The CDR3 length is 13 residues. The V gene's germline CDR1 is SSHAT and CDR2 FNYEAQ (reference sequence). The CDR3 nucleotides read TGTGCCAGCAGCTCAGGAATTGAAGAGACCCAGTACTTC. Encoded protein: CASSSGIEETQYF.

Notes on this clonotype: It may be a read error: a sequence one base away is much more abundant. The genes are TRBV5-1 and TRBJ2-7, with unresolved D. The CDR3 is 11 residues long. Per germline, CDR1 SGHRS and CDR2 YFSETQ. This chain's CDR3 is CTSRSLGEQYF. CDR3 nucleotides: TGCACCAGCCGCTCCCTGGGCGAGCAGTACTTC.

The chain recombines TRBV7-6 with TRBJ2-7; 7 positions match TRBD2. The CDR3 is 14 residues long. In germline, CDR1 is SGHVS, CDR2 FNYEAQ. J was trimmed by 6 bases and V by 3 bases; bases with no gene match: 8. The CDR3 is CASSFQGTGGEQYF. The DNA of the CDR3 is TGTGCCAGCAGCTTTCAAGGAACGGGGGGCGAGCAGTACTTC.

This sequence joins TRBV11-2 and TRBJ2-5, with D possibly matching TRBD1 (6 bases). V lost 8 bases and J lost 1, with 17 bases in between. Germline values: CDR1 SGHAT, CDR2 FQNNGV. The length of the CDR3 is 15 residues. The CDR3 sequence: CASAQDRALQETQYF. The DNA of the CDR3 is TGTGCCAGCGCCCAGGACAGAGCCCTCCAAGAGACCCAGTACTTC.

In this sample, this clonotype turned up a few times. The CDR3 DNA follows: TGCGCCAGCAGAGACCTTTACCTGAACACTGAAGCTTTCTTT. Protein: CASRDLYLNTEAFF. The chain has TRBV10-2 and TRBJ1-1, with D unresolved. The CDR3 has 14 residues. V lost 6 bases to trimming and J lost 0 bases, with 11 bases between them. Germline V lookup: CDR1 WSHSY, CDR2 SAAADI.

This clonotype was detected a few times. This chain connects TRBV5-1 to TRBJ1-1; D is perhaps TRBD1 (6 bases). Germline values: CDR1 SGHRS, CDR2 YFSETQ. Trimming cost V 4 bases and J 3 bases, with 16 bases left between them. The CDR3 is 15 residues long. The CDR3 nucleotides are TGCGCCAGCAGCCGAGGGACAAAACGAGACACTGAAGCTTTCTTT. Its protein product is CASSRGTKRDTEAFF.

This clonotype was picked up many times. J is TRBJ2-7 and V is TRBV4-1; D gene uncertain. The V and J ends lost 3 bases and 5 bases respectively, with 5 bases between them. CDR1 and CDR2 from the germline V gene are MGHRA and YSYEKL. The CDR3 consists of 11 residues. CDR3: CASSHRDEQYF. For the CDR3, the DNA is TGCGCCAGCAGCCATCGTGACGAGCAGTACTTC.

This clonotype is a singleton in its sample. The J gene is TRBJ2-5, the V gene TRBV11-2, with 9 bases lining up with TRBD2. This CDR3 has 16 residues. J was trimmed by 5 bases and V by 2 bases; bases with no gene match: 9. Germline CDR1 and CDR2: SGHAT and FQNNGV. The CDR3 DNA reads TGTGCCAGCAGCTTACGTCCTAGCGGGGCCGTGGAGACCCAGTACTTC. Protein sequence: CASSLRPSGAVETQYF.

The chain employs TRBV20-1 and TRBJ2-1, with TRBD2 matching over 15 bases. The CDR3 spans 18 residues. V lost 3 bases to trimming and J lost 2 bases; unmatched junction nucleotides: 8. The germline V gene encodes CDR1 DFQATT and CDR2 SNEGSKA (reference sequence). CDR3 sequence: CSARGGLAGGGPYNEQFF. The CDR3 nucleotides are TGCAGTGCTAGGGGGGGACTAGCGGGAGGTGGACCCTACAATGAGCAGTTCTTC.

This clonotype turned up a few times. This chain links TRBV6-2 or TRBV6-3 with TRBJ2-1; TRBD2 matches 11 bases. The CDR3 has 16 amino acids. Germline CDR1 and CDR2: MNHEY and SVGEGT. Losses at the gene ends were 7 bases for V and 0 bases for J; bases not matched to a gene: 5. For the CDR3, the DNA is TGTGCCAGCAAAAGACTAGCGGGGCCCTCCTACAATGAGCAGTTCTTC. Encoded protein: CASKRLAGPSYNEQFF.

The chain uses TRBV5-4 and TRBJ2-1, with 10 bases fitting TRBD2. V lost 0 bases and J lost 7; bases outside the gene matches: 16. In germline, CDR1 is SGHNT, CDR2 YYREEE (reference sequence). The CDR3 contains 19 residues. The CDR3 region has the DNA TGTGCCAGCAGCTTGGGAGGACTAGCGGACCTACAAAGAAGGAATGAGCAGTTCTTC. It translates to CASSLGGLADLQRRNEQFF.

The J gene is TRBJ2-3, the V gene TRBV29-1; TRBD2 agrees at 14 bases. CDR3 length: 17 residues. The V gene end was trimmed by 5 bases and the J gene end by 1 base; junction bases not matched to a gene: 8. In germline, CDR1 is SQVTM, CDR2 ANQGSEA. The CDR3 protein is CSVKGLAGGSGTDTQYF. The DNA of the CDR3 is TGCAGCGTTAAAGGACTAGCGGGAGGTTCGGGCACAGATACGCAGTATTTT.

This sequence joins TRBV20-1 and TRBJ2-3, with a possible D match to TRBD2 (6 bases). The germline V gene encodes CDR1 DFQATT and CDR2 SNEGSKA (reference sequence). The CDR3 has 12 amino acids. Trimming shortened V by 4 bases and J by 10 bases, and 15 bases separated the two germline ends. This CDR3 reads CSATQAGWAQYF. DNA of the CDR3: TGCAGTGCTACCCAAGCGGGCTGGGCGCAGTATTTT.

This clonotype came up a few times. The rearrangement uses TRBV6-5 and TRBJ2-3; TRBD2 matches 7 bases. The germline V gene has CDR1 MNHEY and CDR2 SVGAGI. The CDR3 is 16 amino acids. Unmatched junction bases numbered 7, after V lost 2 bases and J lost 2 bases. The DNA for the CDR3 is TGTGCCAGCAGTTACCCGGCTAGCGGATTCACAGATACGCAGTATTTT. This translates into CASSYPASGFTDTQYF.